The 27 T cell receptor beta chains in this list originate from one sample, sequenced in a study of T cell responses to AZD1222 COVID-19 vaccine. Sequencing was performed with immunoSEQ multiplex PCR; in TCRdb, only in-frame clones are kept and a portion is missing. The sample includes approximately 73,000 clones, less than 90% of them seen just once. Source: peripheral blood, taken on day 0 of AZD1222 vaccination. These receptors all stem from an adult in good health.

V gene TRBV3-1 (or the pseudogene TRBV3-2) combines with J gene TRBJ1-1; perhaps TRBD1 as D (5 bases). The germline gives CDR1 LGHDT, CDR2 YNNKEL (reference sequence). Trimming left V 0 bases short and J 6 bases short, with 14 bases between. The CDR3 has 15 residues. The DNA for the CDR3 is TGTGCCAGCAGCCAAGAGGGGGTCGGAGGCGCTGAAGCTTTCTTT. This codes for CASSQEGVGGAEAFF.

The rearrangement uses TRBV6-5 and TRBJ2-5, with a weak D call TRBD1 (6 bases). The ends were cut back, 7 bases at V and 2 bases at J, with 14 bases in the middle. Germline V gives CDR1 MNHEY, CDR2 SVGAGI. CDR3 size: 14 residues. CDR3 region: CASTDGQRQETQYF. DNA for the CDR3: TGTGCCAGCACCGACGGACAGCGTCAAGAGACCCAGTACTTC.

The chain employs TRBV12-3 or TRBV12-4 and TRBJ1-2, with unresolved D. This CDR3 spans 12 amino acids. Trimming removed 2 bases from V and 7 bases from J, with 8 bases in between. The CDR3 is CASSLLYSGYTF. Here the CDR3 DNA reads TGTGCCAGCAGTTTATTGTATTCTGGCTACACCTTC.

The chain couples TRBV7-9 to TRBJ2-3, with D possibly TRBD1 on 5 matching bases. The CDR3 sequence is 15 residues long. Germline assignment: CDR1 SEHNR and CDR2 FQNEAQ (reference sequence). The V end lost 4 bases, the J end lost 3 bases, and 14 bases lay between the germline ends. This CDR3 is CASSSLDTGTDTQYF. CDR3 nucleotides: TGTGCCAGCAGCTCCTTGGACACTGGTACAGATACGCAGTATTTT.

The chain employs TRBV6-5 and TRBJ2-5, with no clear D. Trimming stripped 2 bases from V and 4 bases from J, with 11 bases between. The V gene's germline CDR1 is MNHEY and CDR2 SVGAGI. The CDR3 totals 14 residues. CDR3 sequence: CASSYLSARETQYF. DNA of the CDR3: TGTGCCAGCAGTTACCTGAGCGCTAGAGAGACCCAGTACTTC.

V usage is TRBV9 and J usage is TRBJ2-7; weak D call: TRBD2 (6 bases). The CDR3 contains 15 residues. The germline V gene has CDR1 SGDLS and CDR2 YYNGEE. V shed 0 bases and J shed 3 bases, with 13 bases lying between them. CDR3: CASSVAGTGDYEQYF. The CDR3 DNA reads TGTGCCAGCAGCGTAGCAGGGACGGGAGACTACGAGCAGTACTTC.

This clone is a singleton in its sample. In DNA, the CDR3 is TGCGCCAGCAGCCAAGTAACAGGGTCGGACTATGGCTACACCTTC. This codes for CASSQVTGSDYGYTF. The V call is TRBV4-1, the J call TRBJ1-2, with a possible D match to TRBD1 (6 bases). The CDR3 sequence is 15 residues long. V lost 1 base and J lost 3, with 12 bases in between. Per germline, CDR1 MGHRA and CDR2 YSYEKL.

The CDR3, as DNA: TGTGCCAGCAGTTTACGGGGGTTCCGAGAGACCCAGTACTTC. The encoded protein is CASSLRGFRETQYF. The chain joins TRBV27 to TRBJ2-5; D perhaps matches TRBD2 (6 bases). Trimming left V 2 bases short and J 4 bases short, with 11 bases between. The CDR3 has 14 amino acids. Germline CDR1 MNHEY, CDR2 SMNVEV (reference sequence).

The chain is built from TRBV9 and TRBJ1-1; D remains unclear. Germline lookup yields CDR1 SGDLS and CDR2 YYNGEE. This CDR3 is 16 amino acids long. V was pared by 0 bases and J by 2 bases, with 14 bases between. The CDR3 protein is CASSVGPGRLNTEAFF. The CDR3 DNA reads TGTGCCAGCAGCGTAGGTCCAGGACGGCTAAACACTGAAGCTTTCTTT.

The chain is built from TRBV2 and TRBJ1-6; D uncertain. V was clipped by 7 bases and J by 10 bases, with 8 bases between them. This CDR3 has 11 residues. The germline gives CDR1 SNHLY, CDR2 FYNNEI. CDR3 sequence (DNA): TGTGCCAGCACCGTAGGGTCACCCCTCCACTTT. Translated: CASTVGSPLHF.

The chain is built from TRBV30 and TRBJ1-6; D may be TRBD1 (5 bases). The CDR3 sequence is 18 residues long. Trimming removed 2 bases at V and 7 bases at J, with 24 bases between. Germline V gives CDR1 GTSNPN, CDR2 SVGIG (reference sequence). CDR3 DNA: TGTGCCTGGAGTATACTATCTTCGCCGAGGACATTGAATTCACCCCTCCACTTT. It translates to CAWSILSSPRTLNSPLHF.

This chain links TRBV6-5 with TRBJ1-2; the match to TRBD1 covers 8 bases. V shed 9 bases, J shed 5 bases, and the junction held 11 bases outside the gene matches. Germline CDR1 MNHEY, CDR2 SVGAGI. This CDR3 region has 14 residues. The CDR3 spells CASQTTDRAYGYTF. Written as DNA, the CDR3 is TGTGCCAGTCAAACCACGGACAGGGCTTATGGCTACACCTTC.

CDR3 DNA: TGCGCCAGCAGCGTAGGGGGGAACACTGAAGCTTTCTTT. The encoded protein is CASSVGGNTEAFF. The genes are TRBV5-1 and TRBJ1-1; D perhaps matches TRBD1 (6 bases). Germline V lookup: CDR1 SGHRS, CDR2 YFSETQ. V lost 4 bases to trimming and J lost 1 base, with 8 bases between them. The CDR3 is 13 residues long.

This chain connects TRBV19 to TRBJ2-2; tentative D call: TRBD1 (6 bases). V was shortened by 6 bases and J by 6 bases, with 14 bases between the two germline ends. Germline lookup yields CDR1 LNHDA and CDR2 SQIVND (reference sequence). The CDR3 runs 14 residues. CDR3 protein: CASRPQGYPGELFF. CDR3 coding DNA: TGTGCCAGTAGGCCTCAGGGGTATCCCGGGGAGCTGTTTTTT.

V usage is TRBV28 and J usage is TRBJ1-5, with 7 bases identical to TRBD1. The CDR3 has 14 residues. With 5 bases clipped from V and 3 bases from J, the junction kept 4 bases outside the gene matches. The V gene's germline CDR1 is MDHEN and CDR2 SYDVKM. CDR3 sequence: CASSTGVFNQPQHF. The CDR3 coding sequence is TGTGCCAGCAGTACAGGGGTGTTCAATCAGCCCCAGCATTTT.

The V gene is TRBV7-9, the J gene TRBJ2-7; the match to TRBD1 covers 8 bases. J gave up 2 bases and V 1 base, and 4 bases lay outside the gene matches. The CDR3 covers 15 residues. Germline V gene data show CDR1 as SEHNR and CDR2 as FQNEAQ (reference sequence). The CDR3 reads CASSLGTGRPYEQYF. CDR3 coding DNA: TGTGCCAGCAGCTTAGGGACAGGGCGTCCCTACGAGCAGTACTTC. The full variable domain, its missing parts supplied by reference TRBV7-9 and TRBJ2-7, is DTGVSQNPRHKITKRGQNVTFRCDPISEHNRLYWYRQTLGQGPEFLTYFQNEAQLEKSRLLSDRFSAERPKGSFSTLEIQRTEQGDSAMYLCASSLGTGRPYEQYFGPGTRLTVT.

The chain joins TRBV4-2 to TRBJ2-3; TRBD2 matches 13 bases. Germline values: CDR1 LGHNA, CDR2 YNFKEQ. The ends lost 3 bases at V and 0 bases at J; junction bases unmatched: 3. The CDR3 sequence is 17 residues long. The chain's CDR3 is CASSQTSGGTSTDTQYF. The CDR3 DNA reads TGTGCCAGCAGCCAGACTAGCGGGGGGACCAGCACAGATACGCAGTATTTT.

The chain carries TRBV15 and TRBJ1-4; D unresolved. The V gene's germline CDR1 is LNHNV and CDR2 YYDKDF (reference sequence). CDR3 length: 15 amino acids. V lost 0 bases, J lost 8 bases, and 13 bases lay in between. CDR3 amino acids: CATSRDPGEAEKLFF. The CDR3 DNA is TGTGCCACCAGCAGAGACCCCGGGGAGGCGGAAAAACTGTTTTTT. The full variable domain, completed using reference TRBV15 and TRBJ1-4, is DAMVIQNPRYQVTQFGKPVTLSCSQTLNHNVMYWYQQKSSQAPKLLFHYYDKDFNNEADTPDNFQSRRPNTSFCFLDIRSPGLGDTAMYLCATSRDPGEAEKLFFGSGTQLSVL.

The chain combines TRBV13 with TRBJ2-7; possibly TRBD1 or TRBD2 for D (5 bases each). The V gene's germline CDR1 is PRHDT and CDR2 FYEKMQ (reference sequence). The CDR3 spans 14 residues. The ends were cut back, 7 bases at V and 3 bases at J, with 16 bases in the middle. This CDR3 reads CASTEGSRVYEQYF. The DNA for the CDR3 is TGTGCCAGCACCGAGGGGTCCCGCGTCTACGAGCAGTACTTC.

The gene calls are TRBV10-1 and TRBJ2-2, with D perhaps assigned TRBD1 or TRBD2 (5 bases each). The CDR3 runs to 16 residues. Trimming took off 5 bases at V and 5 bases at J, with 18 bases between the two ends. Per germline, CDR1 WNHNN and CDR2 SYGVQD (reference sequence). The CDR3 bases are TGCGCCAGCAGTCAGAAACAGGACGGGGAGACCGGGGAGCTGTTTTTT. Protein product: CASSQKQDGETGELFF.

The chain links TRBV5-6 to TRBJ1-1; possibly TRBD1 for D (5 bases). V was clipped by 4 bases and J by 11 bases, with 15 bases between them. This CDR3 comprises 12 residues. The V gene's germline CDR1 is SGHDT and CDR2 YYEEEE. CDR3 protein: CASSGTSGSAFF. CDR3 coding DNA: TGTGCCAGCAGCGGGACGTCCGGAAGTGCTTTCTTT.

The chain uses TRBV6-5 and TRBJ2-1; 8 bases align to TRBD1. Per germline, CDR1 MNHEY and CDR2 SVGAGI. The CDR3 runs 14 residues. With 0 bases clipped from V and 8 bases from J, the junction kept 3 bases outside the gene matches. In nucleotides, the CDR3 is TGTGCCAGCAGTTACTCGACAGGGGCATATGAGCAGTTCTTC. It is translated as CASSYSTGAYEQFF.

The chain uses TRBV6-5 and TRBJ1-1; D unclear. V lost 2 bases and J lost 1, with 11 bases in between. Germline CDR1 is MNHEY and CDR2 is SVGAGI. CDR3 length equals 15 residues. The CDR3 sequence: CASSYGETENTEAFF. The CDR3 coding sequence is TGTGCCAGCAGTTACGGGGAGACGGAGAACACTGAAGCTTTCTTT.

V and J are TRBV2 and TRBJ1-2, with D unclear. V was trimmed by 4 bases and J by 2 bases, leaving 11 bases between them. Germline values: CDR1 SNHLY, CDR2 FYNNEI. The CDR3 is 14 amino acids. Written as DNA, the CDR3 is TGTGCCAGCAGTGGAAAGGGCTCCAACTATGGCTACACCTTC. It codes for CASSGKGSNYGYTF.

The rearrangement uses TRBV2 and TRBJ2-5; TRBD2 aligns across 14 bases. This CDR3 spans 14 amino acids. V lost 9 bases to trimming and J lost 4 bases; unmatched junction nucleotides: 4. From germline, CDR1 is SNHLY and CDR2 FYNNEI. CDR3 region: CASGTSGGLETQYF. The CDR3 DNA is TGTGCCAGTGGGACTAGCGGGGGATTAGAGACCCAGTACTTC.

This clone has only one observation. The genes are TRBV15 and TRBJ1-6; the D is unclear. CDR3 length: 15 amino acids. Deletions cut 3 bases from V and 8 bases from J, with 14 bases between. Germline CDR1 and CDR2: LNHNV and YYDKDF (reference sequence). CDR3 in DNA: TGTGCCACCAGCAGCCCTGGGATGGGTGATTCACCCCTCCACTTT. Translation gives CATSSPGMGDSPLHF.

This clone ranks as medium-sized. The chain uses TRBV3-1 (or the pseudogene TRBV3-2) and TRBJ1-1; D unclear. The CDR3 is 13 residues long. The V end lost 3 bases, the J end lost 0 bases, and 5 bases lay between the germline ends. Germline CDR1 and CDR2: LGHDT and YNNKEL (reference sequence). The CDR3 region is CASSQVMNTEAFF. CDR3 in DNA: TGTGCCAGCAGCCAGGTCATGAACACTGAAGCTTTCTTT.